This T cell receptor (beta chain) was recovered during a study of blood T cell repertoires in COVID-19. Looking at the study overall: Sample material is recorded as cDNA or gDNA derived from T cells, B-cell-depleted T cells, or PBMCs.

Participant reports of clinical history set cohort assignment. Methods used by the authors: Amplification of reference gene primers provided the estimated nucleated cell counts. TCRdb's table, derived via immunoSEQ multiplex PCR, lists solely in-frame clones and lacks some. V and J calls and clone size are as listed in that table; D and trimming were resolved from the DNA. The data hold more than 300,000 clones, with more than 85% observed a single time. The CDR3 totals 15 residues. This sequence was found in a woman between 25 and 40 years old who had recovered from COVID-19. The V and J genes are TRBV21-1 and TRBJ2-7; TRBD2 is the table's D call and was not checked against the DNA. TRBV21-1 is a documented pseudogene. The sequencing sample was made of PBMCs or T cells enriched from blood (not recorded which). The CDR3 DNA is TGTGCCAGCAGCAAACTGGAGGGGCCCCTATACGAGCAGTACTTC. Translation: CASSKLEGPLYEQYF.